Listed below are T cell receptor beta chains from one sample, sequenced in a study of CD8 T cells in ankylosing spondylitis. TCRdb ran MiXCR on the 5' RACE reads and lists one entry per CDR3 protein. Here the sample spans approximately 200,000 distinct CDR3 sequences, approximately 12% being singletons. The sample comprised blood, either unsorted or a sorted T cell fraction (not recorded which). These receptors were obtained from a female donor with ankylosing spondylitis or in good health (not recorded which). Each CDR3 is given with its conserved first and last residue. Each record gives: V gene, J gene, CDR3 protein.

TRBV7-6	TRBJ2-2	CASIGYRTNTGELFF
TRBV29-1	TRBJ1-2	CSVERIPGTGIFGYTF
TRBV5-1	TRBJ2-1	CASSPTSGVNEQFF
TRBV10-3	TRBJ2-5	CAISGGVETQYF
TRBV5-4	TRBJ2-1	CASSLADGRPFF
TRBV5-1	TRBJ1-1	CASSLDMSEAFF
TRBV4-3	TRBJ2-3	CASSPSTSGHTQYF
TRBV20-1	TRBJ2-1	CSASGTSGSRNEQFF
TRBV5-1	TRBJ2-2	CASSLMSPGTNTGELFF
TRBV27	TRBJ2-1	CASSSRPLAGSYNEQFF
TRBV20-1	TRBJ2-1	CSAGLHWESSYNEQFF
TRBV7-8	TRBJ1-1	CASSLRGRTNTEAFF
TRBV7-2	TRBJ2-4	CASSRDGQGRNIQYF
TRBV11-1	TRBJ2-5	CASSSPQTEQETQYF
TRBV12-3/TRBV12-4	TRBJ1-5	CASSLGRQPQPQHF
TRBV25-1	TRBJ1-2	CASSEIDTGGDGYTF
TRBV6-1	TRBJ1-3	CASSEAFRGEAGNTIYF
TRBV6-1	TRBJ1-4	CASRVIGLSEKLFF
TRBV12-3/TRBV12-4	TRBJ1-1	CAIRPQPNPNTEAFF
TRBV15	TRBJ2-3	CATSRARTGGTDTQYF
TRBV5-1	TRBJ1-3	CASSPRAGTFSGNTIYF
TRBV20-1	TRBJ1-2	CSATWTGGLYGYTF
TRBV5-1	TRBJ2-7	CASEEGYEQYF
TRBV20-1	TRBJ2-3	CSAPNSGATDTQYF
TRBV11-3	TRBJ2-7	CASSALAGPYEQYF
TRBV2	TRBJ1-5	CASSARTGAGQGHF
TRBV10-3	TRBJ1-1	CAISSLAGMENTEAFF
TRBV19	TRBJ1-1	CASKDALNTEAFF
TRBV7-3	TRBJ2-3	CASSSRFTDTQYF
TRBV6-5	TRBJ1-1	CASSYGGSMNTEAFF
TRBV18	TRBJ2-7	CASSPATDYEQYF
TRBV28	TRBJ1-5	CASSRTGGRQPQHF
TRBV20-1	TRBJ2-7	CSARDSGRISYEQYF
TRBV11-1	TRBJ2-2	CASSLDRATGELFF
TRBV27	TRBJ2-2	CASSLVTGTGVTGELFF
TRBV20-1	TRBJ2-7	CSAQSQLAGVYYEQYF
TRBV4-2	TRBJ1-6	CASSQEAGLYNSPLHF